The next 11 T cell receptor beta chains were all read from a single sample in a study of blood T cell repertoires in COVID-19. This table comes from immunoSEQ multiplex PCR, and its TCRdb copy is limited to in-frame clones, with some not included. The sample consists of over 90,000 clones, approximately 86% of them appearing once. Input material: peripheral blood. The receptors here all came from a man between 50 and 59 years old with active or convalescent COVID-19.

The V and J genes are TRBV14 and TRBJ1-6; tentatively, D is TRBD1 (6 bases). Trimming cost V 1 base and J 7 bases, with 11 bases left between them. Germline V lookup: CDR1 SGHDN, CDR2 FVKESK. The CDR3 has 15 residues. For the CDR3, the DNA is TGTGCCAGCAGCCAAGCACAGGGCAAGAATTCACCCCTCCACTTT. This codes for CASSQAQGKNSPLHF.

The chain carries TRBV5-1 and TRBJ2-5, with 7 bases identical to TRBD1. The CDR3 runs 14 residues. V shed 0 bases and J 5 bases; nucleotides not matched to a gene: 4. CDR1 is SGHRS and CDR2 is YFSETQ in the germline V gene. CDR3 loop: CASSLVQGWETQYF. The CDR3 nucleotides read TGCGCCAGCAGCTTGGTACAGGGGTGGGAGACCCAGTACTTC.

The J gene is TRBJ1-5, the V gene TRBV3-1 (or the pseudogene TRBV3-2), with a tentative D call TRBD1 (5 bases). Germline V gives CDR1 LGHDT, CDR2 YNNKEL (reference sequence). The V end lost 1 base, the J end lost 7 bases, and 5 bases lay between the germline ends. The CDR3 sequence is 12 residues long. CDR3 in amino acids: CASSQAGQPQHF. The CDR3, as DNA: TGTGCCAGCAGCCAAGCAGGGCAGCCCCAGCATTTT.

V usage is TRBV5-8 and J usage is TRBJ2-2; a weak D match, TRBD1 (7 bases). V shed 0 bases and J shed 6 bases, with 15 bases lying between them. Germline values: CDR1 SGHTS, CDR2 YDEGEE. The CDR3 is 16 amino acids. DNA of the CDR3: TGTGCCAGCAGCTTGGGGGGACAGTCGGGGGCCGGGGAGCTGTTTTTT. Translation: CASSLGGQSGAGELFF.

The genes are TRBV6-1 and TRBJ1-1; D gene unclear. V lost 2 bases to trimming and J lost 0 bases, with 7 bases between them. Germline V CDR1 and CDR2: MNHNS, SASEGT. The CDR3 contains 14 residues. CDR3 coding DNA: TGTGCCAGCAGTGAAAGACATATGAACACTGAAGCTTTCTTT. The encoded protein is CASSERHMNTEAFF.

The V and J genes are TRBV6-5 and TRBJ1-1; D remains ambiguous. Germline CDR1 and CDR2: MNHEY and SVGAGI. The CDR3 loop spans 14 amino acids. Trimming shortened V by 4 bases and J by 6 bases, and 15 bases separated the two germline ends. CDR3 residues: CASSSAEGGAEAFF. CDR3 DNA: TGTGCCAGCAGTTCCGCCGAGGGTGGGGCTGAAGCTTTCTTT.

This chain connects TRBV7-9 to TRBJ2-7; maybe TRBD2 (5 bases). Trimming left V 5 bases short and J 2 bases short, with 10 bases between. The length of the CDR3 is 13 residues. Germline lookup yields CDR1 SEHNR and CDR2 FQNEAQ (reference sequence). The CDR3 DNA reads as TGTGCCAGCAGCACGACCGGGGCCTACGAGCAGTACTTC. Residues: CASSTTGAYEQYF.

The chain uses TRBV7-2 and TRBJ2-5, with D possibly being TRBD1 (5 bases). This CDR3 spans 14 amino acids. Germline CDR1 is SGHTA and CDR2 is FQGNSA. V gave up 2 bases and J gave up 2 bases, with 9 bases separating them. CDR3 loop: CASSLQGPQETQYF. Written as DNA, the CDR3 is TGTGCCAGCAGCTTACAGGGTCCACAAGAGACCCAGTACTTC.

For the CDR3, the DNA is TGTGCCAGCAGGAACACCGGGACAGGGCAGGAGACCCAGTACTTC. It specifies CASRNTGTGQETQYF. This chain connects TRBV6-5 to TRBJ2-5; 9 nucleotides agree with TRBD1. The CDR3 is 15 amino acids. CDR1 is MNHEY, CDR2 SVGAGI, per germline. V shed 6 bases and J 5 bases; nucleotides not matched to a gene: 10.

V and J are TRBV3-1 (or the pseudogene TRBV3-2) and TRBJ2-3, with 7 bases identical to TRBD2. J lost 4 bases, V lost 6 bases, and 10 bases had no gene match. The CDR3 spans 15 residues. Germline V lookup: CDR1 LGHDT, CDR2 YNNKEL (reference sequence). CDR3 sequence reads: CASSPGGAAADTQYF. The CDR3, as DNA: TGTGCCAGCAGTCCGGGAGGTGCGGCTGCAGATACGCAGTATTTT.

The chain couples TRBV7-2 to TRBJ2-2; D is possibly TRBD2 (6 bases). Deletions cut 4 bases from V and 3 bases from J, with 9 bases between. CDR1 SGHTA and CDR2 FQGNSA come from the germline V gene. This CDR3 has 14 residues. CDR3 DNA: TGTGCCAGCAGCTGGGGGGAGTACACCGGGGAGCTGTTTTTT. It specifies CASSWGEYTGELFF.